The clone carrying this T cell receptor (beta chain) was found many times. Its antigen is not known. Regarding time point: persistent/refractory GD, antithyroid drugs over 5 years with positive TRAb. PBMC RNA served as the TCR library source. These data come from a study of regulatory T cells in long-lasting Graves disease. As for the study in general: Over-5-year antithyroid drug use with positive TSH receptor antibodies defined persistent Graves' disease in the study. Whole-study results and caveats: Less diverse TCR repertoires were seen in persistent Graves' patients than in newly diagnosed ones. Persistent disease samples used TRBV28, TRBJ1-2 and TRBJ2-5 preferentially.

This CDR3 spans 14 amino acids. Trimming shortened V by 2 bases and J by 7 bases, and 11 bases separated the two germline ends. Per germline, CDR1 SGHTA and CDR2 FQGNSA. For TCR beta, libraries came from iRepertoire HTBI primers and Arm-PCR of CDR3 regions. MiXCR, run by TCRdb on the multiplex PCR reads, gives a single entry per CDR3 protein. The sample carries approximately 440,000 distinct CDR3 sequences, roughly a quarter recorded once. This sequence was found in a female donor with Graves disease. V usage is TRBV7-2 and J usage is TRBJ2-2; D gene uncertain. The source material was peripheral blood mononuclear cells (PBMCs), sampled when the disease was refractory, from a patient treated with antithyroid drugs. This CDR3 is CASSLRRIGGELFF. CDR3 in DNA: TGTGCCAGCAGCTTACGGCGTATCGGCGGGGAGCTGTTTTTT.